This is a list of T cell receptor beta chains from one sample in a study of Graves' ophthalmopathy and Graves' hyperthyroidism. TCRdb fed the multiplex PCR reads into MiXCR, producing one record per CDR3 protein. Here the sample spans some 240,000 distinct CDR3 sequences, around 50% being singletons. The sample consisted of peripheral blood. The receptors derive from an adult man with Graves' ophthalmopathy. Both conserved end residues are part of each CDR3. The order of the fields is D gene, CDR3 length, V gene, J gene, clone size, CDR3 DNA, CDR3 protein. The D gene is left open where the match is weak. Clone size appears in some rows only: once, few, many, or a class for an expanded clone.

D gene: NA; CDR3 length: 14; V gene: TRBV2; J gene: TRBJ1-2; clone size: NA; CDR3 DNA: TGTGCCAGCAGTTCATACAGGGCAAACTATGGCTACACCTTC; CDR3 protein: CASSSYRANYGYTF
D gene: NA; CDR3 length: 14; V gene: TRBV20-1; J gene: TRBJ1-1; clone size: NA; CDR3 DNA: TGCAGTGCTAGGAGAGTTCGAGGGAACACTGAAGCTTTCTTT; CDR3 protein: CSARRVRGNTEAFF
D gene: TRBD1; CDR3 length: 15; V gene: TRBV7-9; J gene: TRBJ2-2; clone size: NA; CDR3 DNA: TGTGCCAGCAGCTCCTACAGGGGGCGAACCTGGGAGCTGTTTTTT; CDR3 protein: CASSSYRGRTWELFF
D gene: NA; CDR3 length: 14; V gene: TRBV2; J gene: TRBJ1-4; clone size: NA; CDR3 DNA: TGTGCCAGCTCCGCCGGGGGGGTTAATGAAAAACTGTTTTTT; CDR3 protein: CASSAGGVNEKLFF
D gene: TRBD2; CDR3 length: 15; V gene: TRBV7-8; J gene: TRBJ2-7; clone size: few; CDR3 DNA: TGTGCCAGCAGCCAAGCTGAGCGGGGAAACTACGAGCAGTACTTC; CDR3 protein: CASSQAERGNYEQYF
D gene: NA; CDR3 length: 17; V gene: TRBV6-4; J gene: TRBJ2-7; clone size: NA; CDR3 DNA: TGTGCCAGCAGCGATTCTAGGTCGGCTTTTAGGCCCTACGAGCAGTACTTC; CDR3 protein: CASSDSRSAFRPYEQYF
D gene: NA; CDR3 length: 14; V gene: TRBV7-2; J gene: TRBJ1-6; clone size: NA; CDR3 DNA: TGTGCCAGCAGCTTAGGAGGGAGGTGGTCACCCCTCCACTTT; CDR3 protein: CASSLGGRWSPLHF
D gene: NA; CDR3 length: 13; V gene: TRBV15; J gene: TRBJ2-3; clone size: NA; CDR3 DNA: TGTGCCACCAGCATGGGTTCGGAAGATACGCAGTATTTT; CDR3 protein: CATSMGSEDTQYF
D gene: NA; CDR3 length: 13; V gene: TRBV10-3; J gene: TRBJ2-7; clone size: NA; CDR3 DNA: TGTGCCATCAGTGGGGACTTGGACTACGAGCAGTACTTC; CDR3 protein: CAISGDLDYEQYF
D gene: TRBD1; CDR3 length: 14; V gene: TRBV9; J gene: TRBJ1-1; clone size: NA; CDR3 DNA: TGTGCCAGCAGCGTAGGGGGACAGGGGTCTGAAGCTTTCTTT; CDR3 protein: CASSVGGQGSEAFF
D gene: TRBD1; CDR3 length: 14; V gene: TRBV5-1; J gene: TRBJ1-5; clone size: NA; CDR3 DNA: TGCGCCAGCAGCGAAGTAGGGGGCAATCAGCCCAAGCATTTT; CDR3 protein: CASSEVGGNQPKHF
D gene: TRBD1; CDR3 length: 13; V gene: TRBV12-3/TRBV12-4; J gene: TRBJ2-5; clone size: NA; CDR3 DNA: TGTGCCAGCAGTCCATTCGAGGGGGCCACGGAGTACTTC; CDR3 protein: CASSPFEGATEYF
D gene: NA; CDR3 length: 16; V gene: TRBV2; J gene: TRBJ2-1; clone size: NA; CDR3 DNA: TGTGCCAGCAGCCTACTCGCCCCCGGGACATACAATGAGCAGTTCTTC; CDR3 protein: CASSLLAPGTYNEQFF
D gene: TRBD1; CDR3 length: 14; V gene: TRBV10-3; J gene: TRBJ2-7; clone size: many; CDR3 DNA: TGTGCCATCAGTGGGGACAGGGGTAATATCGAGCAGTACTTC; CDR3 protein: CAISGDRGNIEQYF
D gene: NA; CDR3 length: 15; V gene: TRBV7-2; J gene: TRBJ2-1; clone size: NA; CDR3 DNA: TGTGCCAGCAGCTCCGGGGGTCGCTCCTACAATGAGCAGTTCTTC; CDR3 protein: CASSSGGRSYNEQFF
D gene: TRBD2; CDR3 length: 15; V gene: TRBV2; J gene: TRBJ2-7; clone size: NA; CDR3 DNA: TGTGCCAGCAGCCATTCCCGCGGGAGAAACTACGAGCAGTACTTC; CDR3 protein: CASSHSRGRNYEQYF
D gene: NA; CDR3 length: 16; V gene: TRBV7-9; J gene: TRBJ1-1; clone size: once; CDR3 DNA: TGTGCCAGCAGCTTAGCGCCGGGGGGTCCGAGGTCTGAAGCTTTCTTT; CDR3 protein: CASSLAPGGPRSEAFF
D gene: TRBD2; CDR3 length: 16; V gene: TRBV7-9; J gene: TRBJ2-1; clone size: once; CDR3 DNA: TGTGCCAGCAGGAAGACTAGCGGGGGGACCTACAATGAGCAGTTCTTC; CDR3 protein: CASRKTSGGTYNEQFF
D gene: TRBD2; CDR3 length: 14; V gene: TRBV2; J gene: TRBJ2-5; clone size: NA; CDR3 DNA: TGTGCCAGCGGGACTAGCGGGGAAGGGGGGACCCAGTACTTC; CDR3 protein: CASGTSGEGGTQYF
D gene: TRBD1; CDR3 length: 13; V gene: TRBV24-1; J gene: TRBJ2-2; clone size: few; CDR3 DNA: TGTGCCACCGGAGACAGGGCCACCGGGGAGCTGTTTTTT; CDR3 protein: CATGDRATGELFF
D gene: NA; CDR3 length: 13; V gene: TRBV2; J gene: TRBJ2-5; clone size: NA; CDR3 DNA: TGTGCCAGCAGTGAGAGGATAGGGGCGACCCAGTACTTC; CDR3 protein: CASSERIGATQYF
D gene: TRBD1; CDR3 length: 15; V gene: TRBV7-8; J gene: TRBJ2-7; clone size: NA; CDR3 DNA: TGTGCCAGTAGGATTACGGGACAGGGTTTTTACGAGCAGTACTTC; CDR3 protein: CASRITGQGFYEQYF
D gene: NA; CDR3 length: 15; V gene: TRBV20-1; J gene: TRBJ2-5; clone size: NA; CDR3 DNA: TGCAGTGCTAGAGATCGGGCTGGGGAAGGGGTGACCCAGTACTTC; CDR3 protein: CSARDRAGEGVTQYF
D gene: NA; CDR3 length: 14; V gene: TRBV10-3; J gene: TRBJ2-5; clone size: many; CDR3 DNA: TGTGCCATCAGTGAGGTCTCGGGGAGAGGGACCCAGTACTTC; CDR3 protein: CAISEVSGRGTQYF
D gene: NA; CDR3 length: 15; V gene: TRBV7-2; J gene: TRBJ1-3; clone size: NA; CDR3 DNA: TGTGCCAGCAGCTTAGGTTCAGGGGACGGAAACACCATATATTTT; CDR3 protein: CASSLGSGDGNTIYF
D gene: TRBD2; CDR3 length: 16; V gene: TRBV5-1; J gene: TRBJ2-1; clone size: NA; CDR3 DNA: TGCGCCAGCAGCTCCGGGACTAGCGCCCTATACAATGAGCAGTTCTTC; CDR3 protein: CASSSGTSALYNEQFF
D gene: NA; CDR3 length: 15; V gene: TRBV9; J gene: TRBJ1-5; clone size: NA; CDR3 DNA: TGTGCCAGCAGCGAAACAGGGAAGAGCAATCAGCCCCAGCATTTT; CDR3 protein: CASSETGKSNQPQHF
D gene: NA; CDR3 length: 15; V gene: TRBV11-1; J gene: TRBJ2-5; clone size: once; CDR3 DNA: TGTGCCAGCAGCTTAGTTCGAGGGGTACCGGAGACCCAGTACTTC; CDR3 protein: CASSLVRGVPETQYF
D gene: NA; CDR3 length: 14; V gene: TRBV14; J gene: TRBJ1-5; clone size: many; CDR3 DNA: TGTGCCAGCAGCCAAGCAGGGAGCAATCAGCCCCAGCATTTT; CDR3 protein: CASSQAGSNQPQHF
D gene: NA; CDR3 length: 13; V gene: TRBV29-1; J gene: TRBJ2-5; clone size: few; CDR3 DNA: TGCAGCGTGAAGGGCAGGAACCAAGAGACCCAGTACTTC; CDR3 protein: CSVKGRNQETQYF
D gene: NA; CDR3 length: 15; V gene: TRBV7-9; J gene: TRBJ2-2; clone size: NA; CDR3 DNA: TGTGCCAGCAGCGTCCAGGGGCCGAACACCGGGGAGCTGTTTTTT; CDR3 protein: CASSVQGPNTGELFF
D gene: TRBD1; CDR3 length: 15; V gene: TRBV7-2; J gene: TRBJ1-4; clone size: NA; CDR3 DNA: TGTGCCAGCAGCGCCCAACGACAGGGAAATGAAAAACTGTTTTTT; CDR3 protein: CASSAQRQGNEKLFF
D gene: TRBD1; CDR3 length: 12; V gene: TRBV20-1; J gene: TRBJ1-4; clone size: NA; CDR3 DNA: TGCAGTGCGGGACAGTCTAATGAAAAACTGTTTTTT; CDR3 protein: CSAGQSNEKLFF